This entry is about one TCR beta chain. Its antigen is still unknown. One base away there is no much larger clone; base qualities are not given. This sample was sequenced with an Illumina HiSeq 1500. Starting from the raw public reads, TCRdb applied fastp trimming at Q25, assembled clones with MiXCR and retained in-frame beta chains. All rows with the same CDR3 protein become a single entry with the most common DNA and genes. For this sample the table gives just over 450,000 distinct CDR3 sequences, of which roughly 42% were detected only once. The top ten clones comprise around 44% of the sample. This entry belongs to a study of T cell repertoires in cytomegalovirus infection (dated by TCRdb to between 2017 and 2020). As for the study more broadly: Peptide stimulations targeted recently identified HLA-C-restricted CMV epitopes, whose presentation resists viral immunomodulation, together with well-studied HLA-B-restricted epitopes. Because public TCR beta signatures pointed to carriage of CMV infection together with the matching HLA type, the HLA type of each donor mattered for the analysis.

What the authors observed across the whole study: Carriers of CMV infection plus the relevant HLA type were discriminated by the cumulative frequency of public TCR beta family members in the study cohort and in an independent roughly 340-donor cohort. The ex vivo response was dominated by HLA-C-restricted CMV-specific TCR beta clonotypes, which also provided the single most frequent clonotype in two of eight donors.

Sample treatment or condition, as interpreted from the label and publication: in vitro stimulation with specific CMV peptide epitopes to enrich CMV-specific T cells. The germline ends are 22 bases apart after V is trimmed by 6 bases and J by 1 base. CDR1 is given as MNHNY and CDR2 as SVGAGI, both from the germline V gene (reference sequence). Reading from cysteine to phenylalanine, the CDR3 counts 17 amino acids. Only CDR3 DNA remains: 51 bases, in frame from the first base. This sequence originates from a human donor in good health (CMV status not recorded). Some clones in this sample may be carry-over from other donors' samples. In this chain, TRBV6-6 is recombined with TRBJ2-7, with a weak D call of TRBD1 (6 bases match). The sequenced sample was cultured PBMCs, obtained from culture after CMV antigen stimulation. The CDR3 corresponds to CASSSVRQAPFSYEQYF. The DNA sequence reads TGTGCCAGCAGCTCCGTTCGACAGGCTCCATTTTCCTACGAGCAGTACTTC.